These T cell receptor beta chains were read from a single sample in a study of type 1 regulatory T cells. TCRdb processed the reads anew with MiXCR; each CDR3 protein has one entry. The sample holds around 69,000 distinct CDR3 sequences, about 60% seen once. These receptors have no identified antigens. The sample comprised cultured T cells, either the whole culture or a sorted T cell fraction (not recorded which). These receptors originate from a human donor in good health. The conserved cysteine and the conserved F or W are not part of the CDR3 here.

CDR3aa | v_gene
ASSLAGQGRVSGANVLT | TRBV5-1
ASSYGAGVLETQY | TRBV19
ASSFLDRDLGNEQF | TRBV5-6
ASSARPMTSANTGELF | TRBV11-2
ASSWTGQETQY | TRBV4-1
ASSYLGADTQY | TRBV7-9
ASSLQGREQPQH | TRBV7-9
ASRPAGIPYEQY | TRBV27
ASSAGGQTLEAF | TRBV6-5
ASSQDGASSTDTQY | TRBV4-3
ASSQEGKQY | TRBV3-1
ASSPLNEQF | TRBV28
SARPTGGRNTGELF | TRBV20-1
ASSLYQGGTGELF | TRBV5-1
ASSIDLRMTGPWGYGYT | TRBV19
ASTKSGATTNEKLF | TRBV6-2/TRBV6-3
ASSVGNPNQPQH | TRBV2
ASSYSTQGKNTGELF | TRBV6-2/TRBV6-3
ASHYSSYNEQF | TRBV6-1
ASRMLVSYNEQF | TRBV2
ASSFFDRLNTEAF | TRBV5-1
ASSLATGRTGELF | TRBV5-4
ASSYSIGRDNSYEQY | TRBV6-2/TRBV6-3
ASRVLAGNTGELF | TRBV5-4
SASRDTGMTEAF | TRBV20-1
ATSELGSDEQF | TRBV24-1
SAWDRTRSSYEQY | TRBV20-1
ASSFRGPNTGELF | TRBV27
ASSLSSGSNEQF | TRBV5-1